The 13 T cell receptor beta chains below were found in one sample sequenced in a study of PD-1 blockade in classical Hodgkin lymphoma. Each and every patient relapsed after autologous stem cell transplantation, and patients got differing brentuximab vedotin exposure. Assay: immunoSEQ multiplex PCR; the TCRdb copy retains only in-frame clones and omits some. The table has about 13,000 clones, around three quarters seen once; the top ten hold around 27%. Sample: peripheral blood mononuclear cells (PBMCs), taken at baseline. The receptors come from a human donor with classical Hodgkin lymphoma.

In this sample, this clone turned up once. The rearrangement links TRBV28 to TRBJ1-2; 7 nucleotides line up with TRBD1. Germline V gene sequence: CDR1 MDHEN, CDR2 SYDVKM. Unmatched junction bases numbered 9, after V lost 7 bases and J lost 4 bases. The length of the CDR3 is 14 residues. The DNA for the CDR3 is TGTGCCAGCACCCCTAGCCAGGGGGGCTATGGCTACACCTTC. The encoded protein is CASTPSQGGYGYTF.

This sequence joins TRBV28 and TRBJ1-4, with 10 positions matching TRBD1. Germline V gene data show CDR1 as MDHEN and CDR2 as SYDVKM. Germline trimming cut 5 bases from V and 8 bases from J; bases unmatched to any gene: 11. The CDR3 loop spans 16 amino acids. The CDR3 nucleotides read TGTGCCAGCAGTGGTGACAGGGGGCTGATGGGGGAAAAACTGTTTTTT. Translation: CASSGDRGLMGEKLFF.

The chain links TRBV6-6 to TRBJ2-1; unclear D gene. The CDR3 sequence is 13 residues long. Germline V gives CDR1 MNHNY, CDR2 SVGAGI (reference sequence). The V end lost 4 bases, the J end lost 6 bases, and 10 bases lay between the germline ends. Written as DNA, the CDR3 is TGTGCCAGCAGTTCCCCGCCGGGCAATGAGCAGTTCTTC. Protein sequence: CASSSPPGNEQFF.

The CDR3 protein is CAGRDSYGTQYF. DNA for the CDR3: TGTGCCGGCCGGGACTCCTACGGGACGCAGTATTTT. The chain uses TRBV6-5 and TRBJ2-3, with D possibly TRBD2 on 6 matching bases. This CDR3 spans 12 amino acids. Trimming left V 11 bases short and J 9 bases short, with 18 bases between. The germline CDR1 and CDR2 sequences are MNHEY and SVGAGI.

The chain uses TRBV11-2 and TRBJ1-3, with unresolved D. The CDR3 extends over 17 amino acids. With 6 bases removed from V and 0 bases from J, the gap between germline ends came to 18 bases. Germline CDR1 reads SGHAT; CDR2 reads FQNNGV. This CDR3 is CASRAWTELSSGNTIYF. Written as DNA, the CDR3 is TGTGCCAGCAGAGCTTGGACCGAATTGAGCTCTGGAAACACCATATATTTT.

The V gene is TRBV9, the J gene TRBJ2-5, with a weak D call TRBD2 (6 bases). Deletions cut 0 bases from V and 4 bases from J, with 16 bases between. The CDR3 loop spans 16 amino acids. Germline CDR1 and CDR2: SGDLS and YYNGEE. The CDR3 DNA sequence: TGTGCCAGCAGCGTAGGAATCTGGTCGCGGGGAGAGACCCAGTACTTC. Its translation is CASSVGIWSRGETQYF.

The chain combines TRBV6-5 with TRBJ1-1, with D unresolved. The CDR3 is 13 residues long. Looked up from germline, CDR1 is MNHEY and CDR2 is SVGAGI. Trimming shortened V by 4 bases and J by 4 bases, and 10 bases separated the two germline ends. The CDR3: CASSSSFSTEAFF. The CDR3 coding sequence is TGTGCCAGCAGTTCCAGTTTTTCCACTGAAGCTTTCTTT.

The chain uses TRBV4-1 and TRBJ1-1; 9 bases line up with TRBD1. The CDR3 totals 16 residues. Germline CDR1 reads MGHRA; CDR2 reads YSYEKL. With 3 bases clipped from V and 3 bases from J, the junction kept 8 bases outside the gene matches. The CDR3 DNA follows: TGCGCCAGCAGCCACATCGACAGGGGGGGGGACACTGAAGCTTTCTTT. Translated, it gives CASSHIDRGGDTEAFF.

The CDR3 spells CASSYVGRGSSYEQYV. The CDR3 DNA follows: TGTGCCAGCAGCTACGTGGGCAGGGGGAGCTCCTACGAGCAGTACGTC. The chain combines TRBV7-2 with TRBJ2-7; 7 bases agree with TRBD1. V was pared by 4 bases and J by 0 bases, with 9 bases of the junction left unmatched. This CDR3 comprises 16 residues. CDR1 and CDR2 from the germline V gene are SGHTA and FQGNSA.

The CDR3 DNA sequence: TGTGCCAGCAGTTACGAGGCAGGGAACACTGAAGCTTTCTTT. Translating it yields CASSYEAGNTEAFF. This chain connects TRBV6-5 to TRBJ1-1; D is uncertain. CDR1 MNHEY and CDR2 SVGAGI come from the germline V gene. V dropped 2 bases and J dropped 1 base, with 8 bases sitting between them. The CDR3 runs 14 residues.

This rearrangement joins TRBV11-2 to TRBJ2-2; 10 bases agree with TRBD2. The CDR3 contains 13 residues. V was pared by 2 bases and J by 11 bases, with 2 bases of the junction left unmatched. Germline lookup yields CDR1 SGHAT and CDR2 FQNNGV. The CDR3 nucleotides read TGTGCCAGCAGCTTATGGACTAGCGGTGAGCTGTTTTTT. Its protein is CASSLWTSGELFF. The entire variable domain, with the rest obtained from reference TRBV11-2 and TRBJ2-2, is as follows: EAGVAQSPRYKIIEKRQSVAFWCNPISGHATLYWYQQILGQGPKLLIQFQNNGVVDDSQLPKDRFSAERLKGVDSTLKIQPAKLEDSAVYLCASSLWTSGELFFGEGSRLTVL.

The table lists this clone with a count of one. The rearrangement links TRBV7-2 to TRBJ2-7; D is possibly TRBD1 (5 bases). Trimming shortened V by 5 bases and J by 2 bases, and 10 bases separated the two germline ends. This CDR3 region has 13 residues. Germline V gene sequence: CDR1 SGHTA, CDR2 FQGNSA. The CDR3 protein is CASSKGHAYEQYF. The CDR3 DNA is TGTGCCAGCAGCAAAGGACACGCCTACGAGCAGTACTTC. Filled out from reference TRBV7-2 and TRBJ2-7, the complete variable domain reads GAGVSQSPSNKVTEKGKDVELRCDPISGHTALYWYRQSLGQGLEFLIYFQGNSAPDKSGLPSDRFSAERTGGSVSTLTIQRTQQEDSAVYLCASSKGHAYEQYFGPGTRLTVT.

The chain joins TRBV28 to TRBJ1-2; D not certain. V was clipped by 7 bases and J by 2 bases, with 11 bases between them. Germline CDR1 is MDHEN and CDR2 is SYDVKM. This CDR3 has 13 residues. CDR3 residues: CASNPPGNYGYTF. CDR3 sequence (DNA): TGTGCCAGCAACCCTCCTGGGAACTATGGCTACACCTTC.